The text below deals with one TCR beta chain. Profiling relied on immunoSEQ multiplex PCR, and the TCRdb table lists in-frame clones only, not all of them. The top ten clones hold 2.5% to 3% of a sample with a few hundred thousand clones, about 90% of them seen once. This sample stems from a study of blood T cell repertoires in COVID-19. Trimming removed 7 bases from V and 6 bases from J, with 19 bases in between. This CDR3 is 14 amino acids long. Germline-derived CDR1 and CDR2 are SGHDT and YYEEEE. Sequencing input: PBMCs or T cells enriched from blood (not recorded which). This chain joins TRBV5-6 and TRBJ1-2; D is uncertain. The sequence came from a woman in her twenties or thirties who had recovered from COVID-19. CDR3 sequence: CASAFGERYHGYTF. In DNA, the CDR3 is TGTGCCAGCGCGTTCGGGGAAAGGTATCATGGCTACACCTTC.